These 19 T cell receptor beta chains were all obtained from the same sample, sequenced in a study of regulatory T cells in long-lasting Graves disease. To make TCR beta libraries, researchers used iRepertoire HTBI primers and Arm-PCR of CDR3 regions. TCRdb processed the multiplex PCR reads anew with MiXCR; each CDR3 protein has one entry. This sample has under 250,000 distinct CDR3 sequences; approximately 19% occur once, and the top ten carry 12%. Regarding time point: newly diagnosed GD, antithyroid drugs for less than 3 months. After RNA was extracted from PBMCs, the TCR library was made from it. The data also belong to a second study, concerning T cells in Graves' hyperthyroidism and ophthalmopathy.

The sequences come from peripheral blood mononuclear cells (PBMCs), collected at new diagnosis, from a patient treated with antithyroid drugs. The origin of the receptors is a woman between 25 and 40 years old with Graves disease.

This chain uses TRBV4-1 with TRBJ2-3; possible D gene TRBD1, 6 bases. V was shortened by 0 bases and J by 6 bases, with 16 bases between the two germline ends. This CDR3 region has 16 residues. Germline CDR1 reads MGHRA; CDR2 reads YSYEKL. The CDR3 DNA is TGCGCCAGCAGCCAAGATGCAGGGGCCTTTACGGATACGCAGTATTTT. This sequence encodes CASSQDAGAFTDTQYF.

Many counts were recorded for this clonotype. One end of the junction does not line up with germline, which may come from a read error. The gene calls are TRBV5-1 and TRBJ1-3; D perhaps matches TRBD1 (5 bases). The V gene's germline CDR1 is SGHRS and CDR2 YFSETQ. The CDR3 spans 17 residues. The CDR3 sequence: CASSLHGGTSSGNTIYF. CDR3 coding DNA: TGTGCCAGCAGCTTGCACGGGGGAACCAGCTCTGGAAACACCATATATTTT.

This clonotype was found once. A far larger clone is just one base off, so this is likely a read error. The chain couples TRBV12-3 or TRBV12-4 to TRBJ2-3, with D perhaps matching TRBD1 (5 bases). The assigned J gene may be wrong: the sequence end matches TRBJ1-1 better. The CDR3 is made up of 14 amino acids. CDR3 region: CASSPGLGNTGAFF. The CDR3, as DNA: TGTGCCAGCAGTCCGGGACTGGGGAACACTGGAGCTTTCTTT.

This clonotype was counted many times. The gene calls are TRBV6-2 or TRBV6-3 and TRBJ1-5, with TRBD1 identical over 10 bases. The CDR3 spans 15 residues. Germline V gene data show CDR1 as MNHEY and CDR2 as SVGEGT. Trimming removed 6 bases from V and 5 bases from J; junction bases left unmatched: 7. The CDR3 DNA sequence: TGTGCCAGCAGCAGATTCGGGACAGGGGATCAGCCCCAGCATTTT. It codes for CASSRFGTGDQPQHF.

Note on this clonotype: A far larger clone is a single base away, which makes a read error likely. The rearrangement uses TRBV11-1 and TRBJ2-3; D ambiguous. The DNA end favors TRBJ1-1, so the J call may be wrong. CDR1 is SGHAT, CDR2 FQDESV, per germline (reference sequence). This CDR3 is built from 15 residues. For the CDR3, the DNA is TGTGCCAGCAACCTGGACCCCCAAGCGGACACTGAAGCTTTCTTT. Protein product: CASNLDPQADTEAFF.

This clonotype has just a few counts. This likely reflects a read error, since a far larger clone is one base away. The J gene is TRBJ2-7, the V gene TRBV5-8; TRBD1 aligns across 8 bases. In germline, CDR1 is SGHTS, CDR2 YDEGEE. CDR3 length: 14 amino acids. The junction had 4 bases not matched to a gene; V was cut back by 5 bases and J by 0 bases. The CDR3 nucleotides read TGTGCCAGCAGTCGACAGGGGAGCTCCTACGAGCAGTACTTC. Amino acid sequence: CASSRQGSSYEQYF. Full variable domain (remainder filled in from reference TRBV5-8 and TRBJ2-7): EAGVTQSPTHLIKTRGQQATLRCSPISGHTSVYWYQQALGLGLQFLLWYDEGEERNRGNFPPRFSGRQFPNYSSELNVNALELEDSALYLCASSRQGSSYEQYFGPGTRLTVT.

This clonotype was recorded at least ten times. V is TRBV12-5 and J is TRBJ2-1, with 9 nucleotides matching TRBD1. V trimming: 5 bases; J trimming: 5 bases; junction bases outside the gene matches: 13. Germline CDR1 is LGHNT and CDR2 is FRNRAP. This CDR3 region has 17 residues. The CDR3 protein is CASGSPGTGKGDNEQFF. The CDR3 DNA reads TGTGCTAGTGGTAGTCCCGGGACAGGGAAGGGGGACAATGAGCAGTTCTTC.

The chain couples TRBV6-2 or TRBV6-3 to TRBJ1-3; no clear D gene. V shed 5 bases and J shed 0 bases, with 11 bases lying between them. The CDR3 has 15 residues. Germline V gene lookup returns CDR1 MNHEY and CDR2 SVGEGT. The CDR3 spells CASSPGPHSGNTIYF. In nucleotides, the CDR3 is TGTGCCAGCAGTCCCGGTCCACACTCTGGAAACACCATATATTTT.

This clonotype has a handful of counts. The chain links TRBV11-2 to TRBJ1-1; 7 bases align to TRBD1. With 3 bases clipped from V and 0 bases from J, the junction kept 10 bases outside the gene matches. Germline V gene sequence: CDR1 SGHAT, CDR2 FQNNGV. The CDR3 is made up of 17 amino acids. The CDR3 here is CASSFPGGGQVNTEAFF. CDR3 nucleotide sequence: TGTGCCAGCAGCTTCCCCGGAGGGGGCCAGGTGAACACTGAAGCTTTCTTT.

This clonotype was seen repeatedly, ten times or more. The genes are TRBV3-1 and TRBJ2-7, with D unclear. This CDR3 spans 13 amino acids. V was shortened by 1 base and J by 7 bases, with 11 bases between the two germline ends. The germline V gene encodes CDR1 LGHDT and CDR2 YNNKEL (reference sequence). The CDR3 coding sequence is TGTGCCAGCAGCCAAGGGTGGCTAAATGAGCAGTACTTC. Amino acids: CASSQGWLNEQYF.

This clonotype was seen at least ten times. The gene calls are TRBV18 and TRBJ1-6, with 12 positions matching TRBD1. This CDR3 is built from 15 residues. Germline CDR1 is KGHSH and CDR2 is LQKENI. The J segment lost 11 bases and the V segment lost 3 bases, leaving 5 bases of the junction unmatched. CDR3 coding DNA: TGTGCCAGCTCACCCCAGGGACAGGGGGCAACACCCCTCCACTTT. Protein product: CASSPQGQGATPLHF.

This clonotype has at least ten counts. This chain joins TRBV11-3 and TRBJ2-5, with TRBD2 matching 16 bases. Germline CDR1 reads SGHNT; CDR2 reads YENEEA. The CDR3 length is 16 residues. With 5 bases clipped from V and 5 bases from J, the junction kept 5 bases outside the gene matches. CDR3 loop: CASSLGLAGGPETQYF. The CDR3 coding sequence is TGTGCCAGCAGCCTGGGACTAGCGGGGGGGCCGGAGACCCAGTACTTC.

This clonotype appeared many times. The chain is built from TRBV6-5 and TRBJ1-2; 7 bases are a match to TRBD1. V lost 2 bases, J lost 6 bases, and 3 bases stayed unmatched. The length of the CDR3 is 13 residues. CDR1 and CDR2 (germline): MNHEY, SVGAGI. The CDR3 nucleotides are TGTGCCAGCAGTTACGACAGGGACGATGGCTACACCTTC. It translates to CASSYDRDDGYTF.

In its sample, this clonotype was seen many times. CDR3 residues: CAISETTYSYEQYF. The CDR3 bases are TGTGCCATCAGTGAGACGACATACTCCTACGAGCAGTACTTC. The V call is TRBV10-3, the J call TRBJ2-7; D gene uncertain. The CDR3 covers 14 residues. Between the trimmed V and J ends, which lost 2 bases and 0 bases, there was a span of 8 bases. Per the germline V gene, CDR1 is ENHRY and CDR2 is SYGVKD.

This clonotype was counted ten times or more. The chain joins TRBV11-1 to TRBJ1-4; D uncertain. Trimming pared 5 bases from V and 8 bases from J, leaving 9 bases between. Germline loops: CDR1 SGHAT, CDR2 FQDESV (reference sequence). This CDR3 is built from 12 residues. Here the CDR3 DNA reads TGTGCCAGCAGCACCCCGCACGAAAAACTGTTTTTT. This codes for CASSTPHEKLFF.

This clonotype was detected many times. V usage is TRBV28 and J usage is TRBJ2-7; TRBD2 agrees at 8 bases. The germline CDR1 and CDR2 sequences are MDHEN and SYDVKM. CDR3 length: 14 amino acids. V lost 8 bases and J lost 7; bases outside the gene matches: 13. CDR3 DNA sequence: TGTGCCAGCGGAAAGGGGCGGGGGGCAAGGGAGCAGTACTTC. It is translated as CASGKGRGAREQYF.

For this clonotype: A clone one base away is much larger, so this may be a read error. The chain links TRBV11-2 to TRBJ2-1, with 7 bases that match TRBD1. With V trimmed by 6 bases and J by 6 bases, 17 bases remained unmatched. This CDR3 has 17 amino acids. CDR1 SGHAT and CDR2 FQNNGV come from the germline V gene. The CDR3 nucleotides read TGTGCCAGCAGTTCACCCGTAGGGACAGTGGTAATCAATGAGCAGTTCTTC. Its protein is CASSSPVGTVVINEQFF.

In its sample, this clonotype was seen many times. V is TRBV5-8 and J is TRBJ1-4; no reliable D call. This CDR3 is built from 11 residues. Germline V gene lookup returns CDR1 SGHTS and CDR2 YDEGEE. V lost 5 bases, J lost 8 bases, and 7 bases lay in between. Written as DNA, the CDR3 is TGTGCCAGCAGGAGGACCGAAAAACTGTTTTTT. Protein sequence: CASRRTEKLFF.

This clonotype occurred many times. V is TRBV12-3 or TRBV12-4 and J is TRBJ1-3, with no clear D. Trimming pared 2 bases from V and 8 bases from J, leaving 7 bases between. This CDR3 has 12 residues. Here the CDR3 reads CASSLTKDTIYF. The CDR3 bases are TGTGCCAGCAGTTTAACGAAGGACACCATATATTTT.